These 31 T cell receptor beta chains came from one sample sequenced in a study of T-cell reconstitution after alpha-beta-depleted transplantation in children. Researchers prepared the TCRbeta library using unique molecular identifiers, the study reports. TCRdb reanalysed the PCR reads using MiXCR and keeps one entry per CDR3 protein. The data show 800,000 to 1,000,000 distinct CDR3 sequences, roughly 31% seen once. The sequencing used PBMCs, mostly from graft donor cells, collected 360 days after TCRalphabeta/CD19-depleted stem cell transplant. The receptors come from a boy in the first two years of life who had a stem cell transplant for SCID, so the T cells may come from the graft donor.

The V call is TRBV5-1, the J call TRBJ2-2, with D perhaps TRBD1 or TRBD2 (6 bases each). In germline, CDR1 is SGHRS, CDR2 YFSETQ. The V end was cut by 1 base, the J end by 5 bases, with 12 bases between. The CDR3 length is 15 residues. In DNA, the CDR3 is TGCGCCAGCAGCTTGAACCAGGGGAGGACCGGGGAGCTGTTTTTT. This encodes CASSLNQGRTGELFF.

This sequence joins TRBV15 and TRBJ1-5; D unclear. Trimming stripped 0 bases from V and 5 bases from J, with 11 bases between. The CDR3 loop spans 15 amino acids. The germline gives CDR1 LNHNV, CDR2 YYDKDF (reference sequence). The CDR3 DNA reads TGTGCCACCAGCAGAGATCCGCGTAACGATCAGCCCCAGCATTTT. Translation: CATSRDPRNDQPQHF.

This chain uses TRBV4-1 with TRBJ2-7; 8 bases align to TRBD2. Losses at the gene ends were 1 base for V and 3 bases for J; bases not matched to a gene: 8. The length of the CDR3 is 16 residues. CDR1 is MGHRA and CDR2 is YSYEKL in the germline V gene. This CDR3 reads CASSQVQSGGIYEQYF. The CDR3 nucleotides read TGCGCCAGCAGCCAAGTCCAGAGCGGGGGCATCTACGAGCAGTACTTC.

In its sample, this clonotype was seen a few times. This chain links TRBV12-3 or TRBV12-4 with TRBJ2-3, with D perhaps matching TRBD1 or TRBD2 (5 bases each). Trimming took 7 bases from V and 0 from J, leaving 17 bases between them. There are 16 residues in the CDR3. The CDR3: CASTTGPGRSTDTQYF. CDR3 DNA sequence: TGTGCCAGCACCACGGGACCCGGTCGCAGCACAGATACGCAGTATTTT.

This clonotype was counted between two and nine times. V is TRBV28 and J is TRBJ2-7, with D maybe TRBD2 (5 bases). The V gene lost 5 bases and the J gene lost 2 bases, with 19 bases spanning the gap. The CDR3 covers 16 residues. The germline V gene has CDR1 MDHEN and CDR2 SYDVKM. The CDR3: CASSQNPYPGTYEQYF. Written as DNA, the CDR3 is TGTGCCAGCAGTCAAAATCCTTACCCCGGGACCTACGAGCAGTACTTC.

The chain uses TRBV4-2 and TRBJ2-3, with 15 positions matching TRBD2. Germline CDR1 LGHNA, CDR2 YNFKEQ. The CDR3 runs to 16 residues. V shed 4 bases, J shed 5 bases, and the junction held 4 bases outside the gene matches. This chain's CDR3 is CASSRLGLAGGDTQYF. The CDR3 nucleotides read TGTGCCAGCAGCCGACTGGGACTAGCGGGGGGAGATACGCAGTATTTT.

This clonotype was recorded a few times. The gene calls are TRBV20-1 and TRBJ2-7, with D perhaps TRBD1 or TRBD2 (5 bases each). The germline V gene has CDR1 DFQATT and CDR2 SNEGSKA (reference sequence). The CDR3 contains 15 residues. V lost 2 bases and J 5 bases, leaving 19 bases between the germline ends. CDR3 loop: CSARMPTRGMDEQYF. CDR3 in DNA: TGCAGTGCTAGAATGCCCACGAGGGGTATGGACGAGCAGTACTTC.

V gene TRBV28 combines with J gene TRBJ2-5; the D is unclear. Trimming shortened V by 2 bases and J by 5 bases, and 9 bases separated the two germline ends. This CDR3 has 13 residues. Germline V lookup: CDR1 MDHEN, CDR2 SYDVKM. The CDR3 loop reads CASSLSSRETQYF. The CDR3 DNA follows: TGTGCCAGCAGTTTAAGTTCACGGGAGACCCAGTACTTC.

This clonotype was detected a few times. The chain combines TRBV6-1 with TRBJ2-5, with D unclear. CDR3 length: 14 amino acids. Between the trimmed V and J ends, which lost 4 bases and 1 base, there was a span of 10 bases. Germline lookup yields CDR1 MNHNS and CDR2 SASEGT. DNA of the CDR3: TGTGCCAGCAGTGGAGGACGGGCCCAAGAGACCCAGTACTTC. Translated, it gives CASSGGRAQETQYF.

This clonotype was seen only a few times. J is TRBJ2-2 and V is TRBV20-1; 8 bases fit TRBD2. Germline V gives CDR1 DFQATT, CDR2 SNEGSKA (reference sequence). This CDR3 is 14 amino acids long. J lost 3 bases, V lost 2 bases, and 2 bases had no gene match. The CDR3 DNA reads TGCAGTGCTAGATGGCGGGGGGACACCGGGGAGCTGTTTTTT. Protein product: CSARWRGDTGELFF.

V usage is TRBV7-6 and J usage is TRBJ2-2; 7 bases are a match to TRBD1. This CDR3 is built from 16 residues. The trim removed 4 bases at V and 7 bases at J, leaving 12 bases unmatched. CDR1 is SGHVS and CDR2 is FNYEAQ in the germline V gene. The CDR3 protein is CASSSETGRMDGELFF. CDR3 coding DNA: TGTGCCAGCAGCTCTGAGACAGGGAGAATGGACGGGGAGCTGTTTTTT.

This chain connects TRBV3-1 to TRBJ2-1; tentatively, D is TRBD1 or TRBD2 (5 bases each). Germline V gene data show CDR1 as LGHDT and CDR2 as YNNKEL (reference sequence). The CDR3 runs 14 residues. Trimming took off 4 bases at V and 7 bases at J, with 14 bases between the two ends. The DNA of the CDR3 is TGTGCCAGCAGCCCGGGGCTCGTGGGGAATGAGCAGTTCTTC. Translation gives CASSPGLVGNEQFF.

The chain combines TRBV28 with TRBJ2-7; TRBD1 is a possible D gene (5 bases). The CDR3 has 14 amino acids. The V and J ends lost 3 bases and 2 bases respectively, with 11 bases between them. The germline V gene encodes CDR1 MDHEN and CDR2 SYDVKM. The CDR3: CASSLFPGPYEQYF. CDR3 coding DNA: TGTGCCAGCAGTTTGTTCCCAGGGCCCTACGAGCAGTACTTC.

V usage is TRBV20-1 and J usage is TRBJ2-7, with D tentatively TRBD1 (6 bases). Germline values: CDR1 DFQATT, CDR2 SNEGSKA (reference sequence). CDR3 size: 12 residues. V lost 5 bases to trimming and J lost 3 bases, with 11 bases between them. The chain's CDR3 is CSAWQGNYEQYF. As DNA, the CDR3 is TGCAGTGCTTGGCAGGGGAACTACGAGCAGTACTTC.

This clonotype appeared a few times. The chain has TRBV7-2 and TRBJ2-3, with a tentative D call TRBD2 (5 bases). The CDR3 has 14 amino acids. V lost 5 bases to trimming and J lost 6 bases, with 15 bases between them. Germline values: CDR1 SGHTA, CDR2 FQGNSA. The CDR3 spells CASSPHRPGDTQYF. As DNA, the CDR3 is TGTGCCAGCAGCCCACACCGACCGGGGGATACGCAGTATTTT.

This clonotype was counted a few times. V and J are TRBV24-1 and TRBJ2-2; a possible D gene is TRBD2 (6 bases). The CDR3 has 19 residues. The V gene's germline CDR1 is KGHDR and CDR2 SFDVKD. Trimming pared 5 bases from V and 0 bases from J, leaving 21 bases between. CDR3 in amino acids: CATSALGSGETTNTGELFF. The CDR3 bases are TGTGCCACCAGTGCCCTGGGTAGCGGCGAAACAACGAACACCGGGGAGCTGTTTTTT.

The chain joins TRBV24-1 to TRBJ2-1; a weak D match, TRBD2 (5 bases). Germline lookup yields CDR1 KGHDR and CDR2 SFDVKD. The CDR3 sequence is 16 residues long. V lost 2 bases and J lost 6, with 16 bases in between. CDR3 protein: CATSDSRARAPNEQFF. The CDR3 region has the DNA TGTGCCACCAGTGATTCGAGGGCGCGAGCCCCCAATGAGCAGTTCTTC.

This clonotype has only a few counts. The CDR3 coding sequence is TGTGCCAGCAGCCCACCAATACCCCCCTACAATGAGCAGTTCTTC. Amino acid sequence: CASSPPIPPYNEQFF. The chain couples TRBV9 to TRBJ2-1; D gene unclear. V lost 4 bases and J 2 bases, leaving 13 bases between the germline ends. CDR1 is SGDLS, CDR2 YYNGEE, per germline. The CDR3 consists of 15 residues.

This clonotype has just one count. One junction end disagrees with the germline gene, perhaps due to a read error. The V gene is TRBV20-1, the J gene TRBJ2-1; TRBD2 agrees at 7 bases. Looked up from germline, CDR1 is DFQATT and CDR2 is SNEGSKA (reference sequence). This CDR3 spans 11 amino acids. CDR3 nucleotides: TGCAGTGCTTTGAGCCGGGACTACACCCTCTTC. This codes for CSALSRDYTLF.

This clonotype was seen a few times. The gene calls are TRBV5-5 and TRBJ2-1; TRBD2 agrees at 8 bases. Trimming at V came to 1 base and at J to 0 bases, leaving 3 bases not matched to a gene. Germline values: CDR1 SGHKS, CDR2 YYEKEE (reference sequence). The CDR3 has 16 amino acids. The CDR3 sequence: CASSLSGGLSYNEQFF. CDR3 nucleotides: TGTGCCAGCAGCTTGAGCGGGGGCCTCTCCTACAATGAGCAGTTCTTC.

This clonotype occurred many times. V is TRBV10-3 and J is TRBJ2-7; 7 bases match TRBD1. Germline loops: CDR1 ENHRY, CDR2 SYGVKD. This CDR3 comprises 16 residues. The V gene end was trimmed by 0 bases and the J gene end by 4 bases; junction bases not matched to a gene: 9. The CDR3 nucleotides are TGTGCCATCAGTGAGTCGACGGGGACAGTTTTGTACGAGCAGTACTTC. Translating it yields CAISESTGTVLYEQYF.

This clonotype has more than one count but fewer than ten. This CDR3 reads CSVDLSYEQFF. DNA for the CDR3: TGCAGCGTTGACCTCTCATACGAGCAGTTCTTC. The chain links TRBV29-1 to TRBJ2-1; no clear D. V dropped 3 bases and J dropped 10 bases, with 10 bases sitting between them. There are 11 residues in the CDR3. CDR1 SQVTM and CDR2 ANQGSEA come from the germline V gene.

This clonotype was recorded many times. In nucleotides, the CDR3 is TGTGCCAGCAGTTTTCGGAACTACGAGCAGTACTTC. This translates into CASSFRNYEQYF. The chain combines TRBV28 with TRBJ2-7, with unresolved D. The CDR3 has 12 residues. The germline CDR1 and CDR2 sequences are MDHEN and SYDVKM. V lost 3 bases, J lost 3 bases, and 6 bases lay in between. The variable domain in full, with the rest retrieved from reference TRBV28 and TRBJ2-7, is DVKVTQSSRYLVKRTGEKVFLECVQDMDHENMFWYRQDPGLGLRLIYFSYDVKMKEKGDIPEGYSVSREKKERFSLILESASTNQTSMYLCASSFRNYEQYFGPGTRLTVT.

This clonotype was detected only a few times. The chain couples TRBV6-1 to TRBJ2-7; TRBD1 aligns across 9 bases. This CDR3 region has 13 residues. Germline V CDR1 and CDR2: MNHNS, SASEGT. Unmatched junction bases numbered 5, after V lost 8 bases and J lost 3 bases. CDR3 amino acids: CASGTGIGYEQYF. CDR3 nucleotides: TGTGCCAGCGGGACAGGGATCGGCTACGAGCAGTACTTC.

The chain has TRBV6-5 and TRBJ2-7; no clear D. Germline V gene sequence: CDR1 MNHEY, CDR2 SVGAGI. Trimming pared 2 bases from V and 0 bases from J, leaving 11 bases between. The CDR3 is 15 residues long. The CDR3 loop is CASSYPATSSYEQYF. DNA of the CDR3: TGTGCCAGCAGTTACCCAGCAACGAGCTCCTACGAGCAGTACTTC.

The DNA for the CDR3 is TGTGCCAGCAGCCAAGATTTGAGGTCCCGCCTTGGCTACACCTTC. Amino acid sequence: CASSQDLRSRLGYTF. The chain employs TRBV3-1 and TRBJ1-2; the D is unclear. From germline, CDR1 is LGHDT and CDR2 YNNKEL (reference sequence). The CDR3 length is 15 residues. V lost 0 bases and J lost 7, with 15 bases in between.

This clonotype has just a few counts. V usage is TRBV28 and J usage is TRBJ1-1; no firm D call. V was clipped by 1 base and J by 0 bases, with 6 bases between them. This CDR3 spans 14 amino acids. Germline V gives CDR1 MDHEN, CDR2 SYDVKM. This CDR3 reads CASSLLRVNTEAFF. In DNA form, the CDR3 reads TGTGCCAGCAGTTTATTGCGGGTGAACACTGAAGCTTTCTTT.

The genes are TRBV10-2 and TRBJ2-7; the match to TRBD2 covers 12 bases. V dropped 3 bases and J dropped 3; count of bases not matched to a gene: 6. CDR3 length: 16 residues. The germline V gene has CDR1 WSHSY and CDR2 SAAADI. As DNA, the CDR3 is TGCGCCAGCAGTGAAGTTCCGACTAGCGGGGGCTACGAGCAGTACTTC. Its translation: CASSEVPTSGGYEQYF.

The table lists this clonotype with a few counts. The chain uses TRBV15 and TRBJ2-5, with unresolved D. CDR1 is LNHNV, CDR2 YYDKDF, per germline (reference sequence). Trimming removed 2 bases from V and 2 bases from J, with 15 bases in between. The CDR3 contains 16 residues. CDR3 region: CATSRTGKTLQETQYF. The CDR3, as DNA: TGTGCCACCAGCAGAACTGGGAAGACCTTACAAGAGACCCAGTACTTC.

The chain has TRBV9 and TRBJ1-1; D unresolved. V lost 0 bases to trimming and J lost 7 bases, with 7 bases between them. This CDR3 is 12 amino acids long. CDR1 and CDR2 from the germline V gene are SGDLS and YYNGEE. CDR3 sequence (DNA): TGTGCCAGCAGCGTAGGTTACGGTGAAGCTTTCTTT. This encodes CASSVGYGEAFF.

This chain links TRBV20-1 with TRBJ2-5, with 7 bases aligning to TRBD2. Germline V gives CDR1 DFQATT, CDR2 SNEGSKA (reference sequence). The CDR3 spans 16 residues. J lost 0 bases, V lost 0 bases, and 7 bases had no gene match. The CDR3 nucleotides read TGCAGTGCTAGAGATCGGGGCGGGGGAAACCAAGAGACCCAGTACTTC. As protein: CSARDRGGGNQETQYF.